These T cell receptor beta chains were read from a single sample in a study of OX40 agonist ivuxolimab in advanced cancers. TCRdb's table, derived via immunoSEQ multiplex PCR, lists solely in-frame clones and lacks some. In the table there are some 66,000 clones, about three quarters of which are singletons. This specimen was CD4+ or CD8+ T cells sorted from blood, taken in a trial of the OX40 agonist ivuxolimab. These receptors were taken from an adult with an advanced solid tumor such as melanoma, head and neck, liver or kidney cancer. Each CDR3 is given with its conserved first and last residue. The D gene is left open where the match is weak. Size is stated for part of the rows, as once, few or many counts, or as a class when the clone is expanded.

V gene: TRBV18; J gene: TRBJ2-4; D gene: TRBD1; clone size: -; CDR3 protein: CASSQRQGTAKNIQYF; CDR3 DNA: TGTGCCAGCTCACAGCGACAGGGGACGGCCAAAAACATTCAGTACTTC
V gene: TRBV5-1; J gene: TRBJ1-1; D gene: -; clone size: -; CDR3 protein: CASRSLSQTNTEAFF; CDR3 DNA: TGCGCCAGCAGGAGCTTGTCACAGACGAACACTGAAGCTTTCTTT
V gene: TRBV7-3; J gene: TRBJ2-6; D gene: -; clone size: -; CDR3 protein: CASSANSAGANVLTF; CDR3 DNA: TGTGCCAGCAGCGCCAACTCGGCTGGGGCCAACGTCCTGACTTTC
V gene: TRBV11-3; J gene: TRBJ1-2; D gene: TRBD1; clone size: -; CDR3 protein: CAIRQGGDYGYTF; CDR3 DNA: TGTGCCATCCGACAGGGTGGTGACTATGGCTACACCTTC
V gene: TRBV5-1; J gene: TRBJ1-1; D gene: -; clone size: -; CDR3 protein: CASSSVYSGQNTEAFF; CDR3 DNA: TGCGCCAGCAGCTCGGTTTACTCAGGCCAGAACACTGAAGCTTTCTTT
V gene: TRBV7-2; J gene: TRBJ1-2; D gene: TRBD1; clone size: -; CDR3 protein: CADRAGDYGYTF; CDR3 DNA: TGTGCAGACAGGGCAGGGGACTATGGCTACACCTTC
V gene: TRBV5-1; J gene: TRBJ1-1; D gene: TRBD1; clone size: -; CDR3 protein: CASSTAWTGAKTEAFF; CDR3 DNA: TGCGCCAGCAGCACCGCCTGGACAGGGGCCAAAACTGAAGCTTTCTTT
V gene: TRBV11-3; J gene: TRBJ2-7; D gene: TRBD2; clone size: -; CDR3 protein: CASSLYGTRRAEQYF; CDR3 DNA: TGTGCCAGCAGCTTATACGGGACTAGGAGGGCCGAGCAGTACTTC
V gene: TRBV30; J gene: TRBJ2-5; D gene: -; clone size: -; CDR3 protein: CAWTVRGGETQYF; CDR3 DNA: TGTGCCTGGACAGTTAGGGGCGGGGAGACCCAGTACTTC
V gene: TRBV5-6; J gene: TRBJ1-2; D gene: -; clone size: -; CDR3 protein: CASSLLGQDIKGYTF; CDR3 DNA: TGTGCCAGCAGCTTGTTGGGGCAAGACATCAAAGGCTACACCTTC
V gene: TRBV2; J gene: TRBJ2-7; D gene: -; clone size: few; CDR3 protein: CASSEWSYEQYF; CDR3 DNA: TGTGCCAGCAGTGAGTGGAGTTACGAGCAGTACTTC
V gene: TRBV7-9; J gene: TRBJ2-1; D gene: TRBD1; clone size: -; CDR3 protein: CASSTSGTAEQFF; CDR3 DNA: TGTGCCAGCAGCACCTCCGGGACAGCTGAGCAGTTCTTC
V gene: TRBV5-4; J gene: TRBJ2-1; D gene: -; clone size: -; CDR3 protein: CASSFFRDSSNEQFF; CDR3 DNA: TGTGCCAGCAGCTTTTTCCGGGACTCTAGCAATGAGCAGTTCTTC
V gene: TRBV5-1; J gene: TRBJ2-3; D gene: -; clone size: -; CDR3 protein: CASSLGSSTDTQYF; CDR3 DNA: TGCGCCAGCAGTCTTGGTTCGTCCACAGATACGCAGTATTTT
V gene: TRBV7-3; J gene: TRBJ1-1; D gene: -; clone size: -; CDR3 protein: CASSPPPPSRAFF; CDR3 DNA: TGTGCCAGCAGCCCCCCGCCCCCCTCCAGAGCTTTCTTT
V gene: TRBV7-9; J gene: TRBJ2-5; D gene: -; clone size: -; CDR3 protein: CASSLGDKQETQYF; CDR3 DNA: TGTGCCAGCAGCTTAGGGGACAAACAAGAGACCCAGTACTTC
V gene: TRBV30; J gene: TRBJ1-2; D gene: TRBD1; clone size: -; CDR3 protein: CAWNSQGTGFGYTF; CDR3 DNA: TGTGCCTGGAACTCGCAGGGGACAGGGTTTGGCTACACCTTC
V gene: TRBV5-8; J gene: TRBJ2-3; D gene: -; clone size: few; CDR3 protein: CASSPGRGPTDTQYF; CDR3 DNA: TGTGCCAGCAGCCCGGGAAGGGGCCCCACAGATACGCAGTATTTT
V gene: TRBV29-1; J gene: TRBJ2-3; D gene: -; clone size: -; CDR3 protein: CSVVEGPADTQYF; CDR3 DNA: TGCAGCGTTGTAGAGGGGCCGGCAGATACGCAGTATTTT
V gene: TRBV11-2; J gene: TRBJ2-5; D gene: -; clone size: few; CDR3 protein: CASSSTSGQQETQYF; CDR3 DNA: TGTGCCAGCAGCTCAACTTCCGGACAGCAAGAGACCCAGTACTTC
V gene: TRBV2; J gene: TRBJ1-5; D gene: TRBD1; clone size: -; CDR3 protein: CASNKGQDNQPQHF; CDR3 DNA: TGTGCCAGCAACAAAGGACAGGATAATCAGCCCCAGCATTTT
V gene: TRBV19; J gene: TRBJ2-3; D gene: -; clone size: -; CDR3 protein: CASSIRPGTGGTDTQYF; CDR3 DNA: TGTGCCAGTAGTATTCGACCCGGGACGGGAGGCACAGATACGCAGTATTTT
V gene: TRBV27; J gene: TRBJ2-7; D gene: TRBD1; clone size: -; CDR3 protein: CASSFRAGGPISYEQYF; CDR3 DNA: TGTGCCAGCAGTTTCCGGGCAGGGGGCCCCATCTCCTACGAGCAGTACTTC
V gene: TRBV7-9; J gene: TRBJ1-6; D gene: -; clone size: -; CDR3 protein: CASSLGDRNSPLHF; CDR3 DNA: TGTGCCAGCAGCTTAGGGGACCGAAATTCACCCCTCCACTTT
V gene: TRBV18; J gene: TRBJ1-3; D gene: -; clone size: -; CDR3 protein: CASSQDTRNTIYF; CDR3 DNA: TGTGCCAGCTCACAGGACACTAGAAACACCATATATTTT
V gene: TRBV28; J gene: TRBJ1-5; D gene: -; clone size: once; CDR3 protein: CASSYYRENQPQHF; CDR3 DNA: TGTGCCAGCAGTTACTACAGGGAGAATCAGCCCCAGCATTTT
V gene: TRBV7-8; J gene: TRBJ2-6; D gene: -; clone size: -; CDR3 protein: CASSLVAGTSGANVLTF; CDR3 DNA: TGTGCCAGCAGCTTAGTGGCAGGGACCTCTGGGGCCAACGTCCTGACTTTC
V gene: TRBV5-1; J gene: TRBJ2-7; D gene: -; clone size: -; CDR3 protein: CASSLLGTSQYEQYF; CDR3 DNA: TGCGCCAGCAGCTTATTAGGGACATCGCAATACGAGCAGTACTTC
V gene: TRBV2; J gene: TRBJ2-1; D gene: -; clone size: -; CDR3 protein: CASEERFRSNEQFF; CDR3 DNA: TGTGCCAGCGAGGAGAGGTTCAGAAGCAATGAGCAGTTCTTC
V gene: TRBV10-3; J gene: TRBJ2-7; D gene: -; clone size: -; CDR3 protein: CAISGRDFKSYEQYF; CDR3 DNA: TGTGCCATCAGTGGCCGGGACTTCAAATCCTACGAGCAGTACTTC
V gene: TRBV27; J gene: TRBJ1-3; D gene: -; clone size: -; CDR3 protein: CASSLTGRGWGRTIYF; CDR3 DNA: TGTGCCAGCAGTTTAACCGGTCGGGGGTGGGGTCGCACCATATATTTT
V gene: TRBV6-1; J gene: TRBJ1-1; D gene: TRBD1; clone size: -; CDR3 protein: CASRDRANTEAFF; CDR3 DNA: TGTGCCAGCAGAGACAGGGCTAACACTGAAGCTTTCTTT
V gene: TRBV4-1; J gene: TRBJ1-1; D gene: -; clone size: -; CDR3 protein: CASSQVGGANTEAFF; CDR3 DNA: TGCGCCAGCAGCCAAGTGGGGGGCGCGAACACTGAAGCTTTCTTT
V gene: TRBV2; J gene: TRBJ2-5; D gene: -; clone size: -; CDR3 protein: CASSELSETQYF; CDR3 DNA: TGTGCCAGCAGTGAATTGAGTGAGACCCAGTACTTC
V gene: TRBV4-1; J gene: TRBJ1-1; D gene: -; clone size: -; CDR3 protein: CASSQEIVTRAFF; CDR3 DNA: TGCGCCAGCAGCCAAGAAATCGTCACAAGGGCTTTCTTT
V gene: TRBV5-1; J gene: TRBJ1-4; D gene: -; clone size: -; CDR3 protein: CASSLGVAGFEKLFF; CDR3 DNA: TGCGCCAGCAGCTTGGGGGTGGCAGGATTTGAAAAACTGTTTTTT
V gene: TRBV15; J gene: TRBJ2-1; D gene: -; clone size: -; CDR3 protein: CATSRTEGSGEQFF; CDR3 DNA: TGTGCCACCAGCAGAACGGAAGGGTCGGGTGAGCAGTTCTTC
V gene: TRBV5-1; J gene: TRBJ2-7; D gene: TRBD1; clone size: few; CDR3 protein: CASSLRQGAHEQYF; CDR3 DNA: TGCGCCAGCAGCTTGCGGCAGGGGGCCCACGAGCAGTACTTC
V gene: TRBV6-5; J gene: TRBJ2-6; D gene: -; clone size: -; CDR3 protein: CASSSGRASGANVLTF; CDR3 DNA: TGTGCCAGCAGTTCGGGACGGGCCTCTGGGGCCAACGTCCTGACTTTC
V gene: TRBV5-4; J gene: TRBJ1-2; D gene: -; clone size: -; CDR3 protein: CASSSYERNYGYTF; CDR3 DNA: TGTGCCAGCAGCTCCTACGAACGGAACTATGGCTACACCTTC
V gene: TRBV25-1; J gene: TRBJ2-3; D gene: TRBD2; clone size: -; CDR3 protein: CASSSGLAGRTDTQYF; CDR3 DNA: TGTGCCAGCAGCTCGGGACTAGCGGGACGCACAGATACGCAGTATTTT
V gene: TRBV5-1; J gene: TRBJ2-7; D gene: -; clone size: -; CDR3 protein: CASRYQGGEQYF; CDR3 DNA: TGCGCCAGCAGATATCAGGGTGGCGAGCAGTACTTC
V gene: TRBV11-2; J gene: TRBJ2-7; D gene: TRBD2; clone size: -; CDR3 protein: CASSLVAGRATYEQYF; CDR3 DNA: TGTGCCAGCAGCTTAGTCGCGGGGAGGGCTACCTACGAGCAGTACTTC
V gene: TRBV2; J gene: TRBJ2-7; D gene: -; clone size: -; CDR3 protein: CASSDPLNRGSTTAEQYF; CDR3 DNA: TGTGCCAGCAGTGACCCCCTAAATCGGGGATCGACCACAGCCGAGCAGTACTTC
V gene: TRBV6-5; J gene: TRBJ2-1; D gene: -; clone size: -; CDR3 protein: CASTPTSSYNEQFF; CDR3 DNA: TGTGCCAGCACCCCCACGAGCTCCTACAATGAGCAGTTCTTC
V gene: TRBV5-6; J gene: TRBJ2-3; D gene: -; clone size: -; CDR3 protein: CASVLISDTDTQYF; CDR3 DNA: TGTGCCAGCGTACTCATTAGCGACACAGATACGCAGTATTTT
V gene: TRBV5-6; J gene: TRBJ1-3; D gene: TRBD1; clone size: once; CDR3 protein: CASSVDRGRRNTIYF; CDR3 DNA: TGTGCCAGCAGCGTAGACAGGGGGCGAAGAAACACCATATATTTT
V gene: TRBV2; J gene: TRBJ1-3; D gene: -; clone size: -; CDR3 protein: CASSLLWDGKSGNTIYF; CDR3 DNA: TGTGCCAGCAGCCTTCTTTGGGACGGTAAGTCTGGAAACACCATATATTTT
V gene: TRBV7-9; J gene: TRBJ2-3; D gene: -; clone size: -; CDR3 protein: CASSLVGEGMAQYF; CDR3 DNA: TGTGCCAGCAGCTTAGTTGGTGAGGGGATGGCGCAGTATTTT
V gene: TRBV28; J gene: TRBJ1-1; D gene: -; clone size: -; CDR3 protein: CASSSGMNTEAFF; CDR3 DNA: TGTGCCAGCTCTTCGGGGATGAACACTGAAGCTTTCTTT
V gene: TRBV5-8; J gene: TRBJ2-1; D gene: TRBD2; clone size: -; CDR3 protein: CASSQESGSRYNEQFF; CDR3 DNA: TGTGCCAGCAGCCAAGAAAGCGGGAGTAGGTACAATGAGCAGTTCTTC
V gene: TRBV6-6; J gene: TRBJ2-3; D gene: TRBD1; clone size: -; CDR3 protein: CASTPADRGLTDTQYF; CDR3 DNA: TGTGCCAGCACCCCCGCCGACAGGGGGCTCACAGATACGCAGTATTTT